The text below deals with one TCR beta chain. Its antigen has not been determined. Base quality data are lacking; no much larger clone is found one base away. The data were obtained in a study of technical replicates of blood from several donors listed by TCRdb under 2017. Sequences SNHLY (CDR1) and FYNNEI (CDR2) are obtained from the germline V gene. Trimming leaves V shorter by 8 bases and J shorter by 6 bases, with the junction holding 16 bases beyond the gene matches. Including cysteine and phenylalanine, the CDR3 has 17 amino acids. Just the 51-base CDR3 DNA is kept, in frame starting at base 1. The library was built by means of the immunoSEQ multiplex PCR assay. TCRdb retrieved this table from immuneACCESS and kept in-frame rearrangements only. Not all clones are present; in checked studies, unresolved V genes account for under half, and no reason is known for the remainder. This sample has about 13,000 clones in its table, and approximately 86% of those were observed once. In total, the top ten clones hold about an eighth of the sample.

The rearrangement combines TRBV2 with TRBJ2-2, with TRBD1 identical over 9 junction bases. Sequenced: PBMCs. This TCR derives from a human donor in good health. The encoded CDR3 is CASLKVPGQGVSGELFF. The DNA sequence is TGTGCCAGCTTGAAGGTCCCGGGACAGGGTGTATCCGGGGAGCTGTTTTTT.